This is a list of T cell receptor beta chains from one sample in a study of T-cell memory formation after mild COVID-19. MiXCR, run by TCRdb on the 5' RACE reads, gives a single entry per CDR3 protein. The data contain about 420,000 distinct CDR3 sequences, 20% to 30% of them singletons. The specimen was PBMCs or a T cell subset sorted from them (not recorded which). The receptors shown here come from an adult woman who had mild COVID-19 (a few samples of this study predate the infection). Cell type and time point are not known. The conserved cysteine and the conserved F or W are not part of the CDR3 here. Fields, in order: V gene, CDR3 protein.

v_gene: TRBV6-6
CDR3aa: ASSSHVILGRGEKLF

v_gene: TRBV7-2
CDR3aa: ASSRDSPQPQH

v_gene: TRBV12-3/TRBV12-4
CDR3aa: ASSPTVGREQF

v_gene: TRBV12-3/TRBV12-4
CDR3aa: ASSLGLAGAAYEQY

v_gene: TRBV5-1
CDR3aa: ASLGDTKY

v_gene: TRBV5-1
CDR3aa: ASSSGTSGMLGNNEQF

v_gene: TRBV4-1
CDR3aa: ASSQAPSWGASEQF

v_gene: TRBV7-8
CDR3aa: ASSSALLSYNEQF

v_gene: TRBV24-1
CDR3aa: ATSDSLQNTYNEQF

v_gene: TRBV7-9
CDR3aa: ASKREGTDTQY

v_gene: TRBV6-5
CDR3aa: ASRDRAFNEKLF

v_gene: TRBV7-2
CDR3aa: ASSLRFAPDSPYGYT

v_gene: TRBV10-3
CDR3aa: AIRESDFYEQY

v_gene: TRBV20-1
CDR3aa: SARDGAVNTEAF

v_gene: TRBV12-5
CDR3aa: ASGRERMNTEAF

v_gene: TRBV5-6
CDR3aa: ASSGDIAWNTGELF

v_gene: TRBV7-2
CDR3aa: ASSLDYLSTDTQY

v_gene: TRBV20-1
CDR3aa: SASAGSEAQPQH

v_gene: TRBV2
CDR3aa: ASSATQGAGNEKLF

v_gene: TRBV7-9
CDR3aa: ASSLGNQPQH

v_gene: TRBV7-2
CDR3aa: ASSLTGRSNQPQH

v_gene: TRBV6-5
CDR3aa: ASSSIGGVSEKLF

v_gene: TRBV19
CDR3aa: ASSIAKGTGDAGANVLT

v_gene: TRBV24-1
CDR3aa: ATSDYLGEQY

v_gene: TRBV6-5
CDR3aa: ASSPGLAGGELF

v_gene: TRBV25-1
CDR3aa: ASSEPGGAKTQY

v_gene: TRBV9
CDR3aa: ASSVERASGTYNEQF

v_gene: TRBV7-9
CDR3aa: ASSGSIFSTGTNEKMF

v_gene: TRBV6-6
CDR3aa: ASSDNAGGPTDTQY